Listed below are T cell receptor beta chains from one sample, sequenced in a study of PD-1 blockade in classical Hodgkin lymphoma. TCRdb keeps only in-frame clones here, not all; method: immunoSEQ multiplex PCR. The repertoire holds tens of thousands of clones, with just over 65% as singletons. The sequenced sample was peripheral blood mononuclear cells (PBMCs), obtained before the fourth cycle of nivolumab. These receptors came from a human donor with classical Hodgkin lymphoma. Both conserved end residues are part of each CDR3. A D gene is named only where the DNA matches it firmly. Size tells how often a clone was seen (once, few, many) or the class of an expanded clone, and some rows leave it out.

abundance	v_gene	d_gene	j_gene	CDR3aa	CDR3nt
NA	TRBV29-1	TRBD2	TRBJ2-3	CSAVLLAGATDTQYF	TGCAGCGCCGTCCTACTAGCGGGAGCAACAGATACGCAGTATTTT
few	TRBV27	NA	TRBJ1-5	CASSLEGAGSQPQHF	TGTGCCAGCAGTTTAGAAGGGGCCGGGAGTCAGCCCCAGCATTTT
NA	TRBV4-3	TRBD1	TRBJ1-3	CASSRRDSSSGNTIYF	TGCGCCAGCAGCCGGCGGGACAGCAGCTCTGGAAACACCATATATTTT
few	TRBV10-3	TRBD1	TRBJ2-1	CAISKRLGTDSSNEQFF	TGTGCCATCAGTAAACGTTTAGGGACAGACAGTTCCAATGAGCAGTTCTTC
few	TRBV2	NA	TRBJ1-1	CASSGNNPNTEAFF	TGTGCCAGCAGTGGGAACAATCCGAACACTGAAGCTTTCTTT
NA	TRBV5-8	TRBD1	TRBJ1-5	CASSLGRDRGSWHF	TGTGCCAGCAGCTTGGGCCGGGACAGGGGCTCATGGCATTTT
once	TRBV7-9	NA	TRBJ1-5	CASSLQGGQPQHF	TGTGCCAGCAGTTTACAGGGAGGTCAGCCCCAGCATTTT
NA	TRBV7-9	TRBD1	TRBJ2-7	CASSGNTGVTYEQYF	TGTGCCAGCAGCGGGAACACAGGGGTAACCTACGAGCAGTACTTC
NA	TRBV30	NA	TRBJ1-1	CALTERTQGPEAFF	TGTGCCTTGACGGAGCGGACCCAAGGACCTGAAGCTTTCTTT
NA	TRBV5-1	NA	TRBJ2-2	CASSPGSSNTGELFF	TGCGCCAGCAGCCCCGGGAGTTCGAACACCGGGGAGCTGTTTTTT